The 17 T cell receptor beta chains listed next were all sequenced from one sample in a study of cytomegalovirus exposure and HLA in healthy donors. 13 Jbeta primers and 60 Vbeta primers were used for the PCR. TCRdb keeps only in-frame clones here, not all; method: immunoSEQ multiplex PCR. The sample yields roughly 190,000 clones, around 84% seen once. The sample consisted of PBMCs. The receptors stem from a woman between 45 and 65 years old in good health and CMV-seropositive.

CDR3 sequence (DNA): TGTGCCAGCAGTGGGGGACAGGTCAATCAGCCCCAGCATTTT. This sequence encodes CASSGGQVNQPQHF. The rearrangement uses TRBV2 and TRBJ1-5, with TRBD1 matching over 8 bases. The junction had 2 bases not matched to a gene; V was cut back by 4 bases and J by 3 bases. This CDR3 is built from 14 residues. From germline, CDR1 is SNHLY and CDR2 FYNNEI.

This clone was counted a single time. The J gene is TRBJ2-1, the V gene TRBV7-3, with a tentative D call TRBD2 (5 bases). V was shortened by 0 bases and J by 6 bases, with 12 bases between the two germline ends. CDR3 length: 15 amino acids. Germline CDR1 is SGHTA and CDR2 is FQGTGA. The CDR3 loop is CASSLTGLASNEQFF. The CDR3 nucleotides are TGTGCCAGCAGCTTAACCGGCCTAGCTTCCAATGAGCAGTTCTTC. The full variable domain, rest sourced from reference TRBV7-3 and TRBJ2-1, is GAGVSQTPSNKVTEKGKYVELRCDPISGHTALYWYRQSLGQGPEFLIYFQGTGAADDSGLPNDRFFAVRPEGSVSTLKIQRTERGDSAVYLCASSLTGLASNEQFFGPGTRLTVL.

Turning to this clone: An end of the junction differs from the germline gene, which may be a read error. This rearrangement joins TRBV9 to TRBJ2-5, with TRBD2 matching over 9 bases. This CDR3 spans 19 amino acids. Germline assignment: CDR1 SGDLS and CDR2 YYNGEE. The CDR3 bases are TGTGCCGGCAGCACCAGACCCTCACCAGCGGGGGGACTACAAGAGACCCAGTACTTC. This gives the protein CAGSTRPSPAGGLQETQYF.

The chain combines TRBV27 with TRBJ1-2; tentative D call: TRBD1 (6 bases). The CDR3 has 13 amino acids. Trimming cost V 2 bases and J 5 bases, with 9 bases left between them. Germline V gene sequence: CDR1 MNHEY, CDR2 SMNVEV (reference sequence). CDR3 residues: CASSLQTGYGYTF. CDR3 nucleotide sequence: TGTGCCAGCAGTTTACAGACAGGATATGGCTACACCTTC.

The count of this clone is one. At one of its ends the junction is not consistent with the germline gene, which may arise from a read error. V gene TRBV4-1 combines with J gene TRBJ2-3; the D is unclear. Germline assignment: CDR1 MGHRA and CDR2 YSYEKL. This CDR3 comprises 14 residues. CDR3 protein: CASSQNVAADTQYF. As DNA, the CDR3 is TGTGCCAGCAGCCAAAACGTAGCTGCAGATACGCAGTATTTT.

The rearrangement uses TRBV12-5 and TRBJ1-5, with TRBD1 identical over 9 bases. Trimming cost V 6 bases and J 7 bases; bases outside gene matches: 4. Germline CDR1 LGHNT, CDR2 FRNRAP. This CDR3 has 13 amino acids. The chain's CDR3 is CASGQGAWQPQHF. DNA for the CDR3: TGTGCTAGTGGACAGGGGGCTTGGCAGCCCCAGCATTTT.

The genes are TRBV6-5 and TRBJ2-1; 9 bases line up with TRBD2. The CDR3 has 14 amino acids. Germline V gene data show CDR1 as MNHEY and CDR2 as SVGAGI. After removal of 6 bases from V and 1 base from J, the junction contained 1 base not matched to a gene. CDR3 in DNA: TGTGCCAGCAGCGCGGGGGGGTCCTACAATGAGCAGTTCTTC. Translated: CASSAGGSYNEQFF.

As concerns this clone: Other DNA sequences of this sample code for an identical CDR3. The gene calls are TRBV19 and TRBJ2-7; 10 bases align to TRBD1. The CDR3 sequence is 13 residues long. V gave up 5 bases and J gave up 4 bases; unmatched junction bases: 2. Germline CDR1 reads LNHDA; CDR2 reads SQIVND (reference sequence). In nucleotides, the CDR3 is TGTGCCAGTAGTGTGGGACAGGGGTACGAGCAGTACTTC. As protein: CASSVGQGYEQYF. Full variable domain (remainder filled in from reference TRBV19 and TRBJ2-7): DGGITQSPKYLFRKEGQNVTLSCEQNLNHDAMYWYRQDPGQGLRLIYYSQIVNDFQKGDIAEGYSVSREKKESFPLTVTSAQKNPTAFYLCASSVGQGYEQYFGPGTRLTVT.

This chain joins TRBV5-6 and TRBJ2-5, with 8 bases that match TRBD2. V was pared by 4 bases and J by 5 bases, with 7 bases of the junction left unmatched. The length of the CDR3 is 14 residues. Germline CDR1 reads SGHDT; CDR2 reads YYEEEE. The CDR3 DNA reads TGTGCCAGCAGCCCGGGACTAGGCGTGGAGACCCAGTACTTC. Its translation is CASSPGLGVETQYF.

The chain couples TRBV7-6 to TRBJ2-7, with 7 bases fitting TRBD2. Germline V CDR1 and CDR2: SGHVS, FNYEAQ. The CDR3 has 16 amino acids. V was clipped by 2 bases and J by 1 base; unmatched bases: 8. The CDR3, as DNA: TGTGCCAGCAGCTTACAGGAGAGCGGGGCGTCCTACGAGCAGTACTTC. Translated: CASSLQESGASYEQYF.

The chain carries TRBV11-2 and TRBJ2-6; weak D call: TRBD1 (6 bases). Germline CDR1 reads SGHAT; CDR2 reads FQNNGV. Between the trimmed V and J ends, which lost 6 bases and 3 bases, there was a span of 15 bases. This CDR3 spans 16 amino acids. The CDR3 protein is CASRRTELYGANVLTF. The CDR3 coding sequence is TGTGCCAGCAGAAGGACAGAGCTGTATGGGGCCAACGTCCTGACTTTC.

The table lists this clone with many counts. The chain links TRBV5-1 to TRBJ2-7; TRBD1 matches 8 bases. CDR1 and CDR2 (germline): SGHRS, YFSETQ. There are 14 residues in the CDR3. V shed 1 base, J shed 6 bases, and the junction held 6 bases outside the gene matches. The CDR3 loop reads CASSLSQGVPEQYF. CDR3 DNA: TGCGCCAGCAGCTTGTCACAGGGGGTTCCCGAGCAGTACTTC.

The chain has TRBV5-6 and TRBJ2-3; TRBD2 aligns across 7 bases. With V trimmed by 4 bases and J by 5 bases, 13 bases remained unmatched. The CDR3 runs 16 residues. The V gene's germline CDR1 is SGHDT and CDR2 YYEEEE. The CDR3 DNA follows: TGTGCCAGCAGCCCCGGGGGTCTAGCGGTCCGAGATACGCAGTATTTT. It translates to CASSPGGLAVRDTQYF.

V and J are TRBV5-6 and TRBJ2-4; possibly TRBD1 for D (5 bases). This CDR3 spans 15 amino acids. Germline loops: CDR1 SGHDT, CDR2 YYEEEE. Trimming pared 3 bases from V and 0 bases from J, leaving 10 bases between. CDR3 DNA: TGTGCCAGCAGCTCAGGGTGGCTAGCCAAAAACATTCAGTACTTC. It is translated as CASSSGWLAKNIQYF.

The chain has TRBV9 and TRBJ2-1, with no clear D. From germline, CDR1 is SGDLS and CDR2 YYNGEE. V lost 0 bases, J lost 2 bases, and 12 bases lay in between. This CDR3 is built from 16 residues. The CDR3 DNA follows: TGTGCCAGCAGCGTAGCCTCCCCGCGGCCCTACAATGAGCAGTTCTTC. It yields the protein CASSVASPRPYNEQFF. Using reference TRBV9 and TRBJ2-1 for the parts outside the CDR3, the full variable domain is DSGVTQTPKHLITATGQRVTLRCSPRSGDLSVYWYQQSLDQGLQFLIQYYNGEERAKGNILERFSAQQFPDLHSELNLSSLELGDSALYFCASSVASPRPYNEQFFGPGTRLTVL.

The chain uses TRBV2 and TRBJ2-7, with 7 bases fitting TRBD2. The CDR3 is 15 residues long. The V gene's germline CDR1 is SNHLY and CDR2 FYNNEI. V dropped 6 bases and J dropped 3; count of bases not matched to a gene: 11. Written as DNA, the CDR3 is TGTGCCAGCAGCGCGAGCGGCGGGGGATACTACGAGCAGTACTTC. Amino acid sequence: CASSASGGGYYEQYF.

The rearrangement joins TRBV4-2 to TRBJ2-6, with D perhaps TRBD1 (6 bases). The CDR3 consists of 16 residues. V lost 5 bases to trimming and J lost 2 bases, with 13 bases between them. Germline assignment: CDR1 LGHNA and CDR2 YNFKEQ. CDR3 region: CASSLYGGAGANVLTF. In nucleotides, the CDR3 is TGTGCCAGCAGCTTATATGGGGGCGCTGGGGCCAACGTCCTGACTTTC.